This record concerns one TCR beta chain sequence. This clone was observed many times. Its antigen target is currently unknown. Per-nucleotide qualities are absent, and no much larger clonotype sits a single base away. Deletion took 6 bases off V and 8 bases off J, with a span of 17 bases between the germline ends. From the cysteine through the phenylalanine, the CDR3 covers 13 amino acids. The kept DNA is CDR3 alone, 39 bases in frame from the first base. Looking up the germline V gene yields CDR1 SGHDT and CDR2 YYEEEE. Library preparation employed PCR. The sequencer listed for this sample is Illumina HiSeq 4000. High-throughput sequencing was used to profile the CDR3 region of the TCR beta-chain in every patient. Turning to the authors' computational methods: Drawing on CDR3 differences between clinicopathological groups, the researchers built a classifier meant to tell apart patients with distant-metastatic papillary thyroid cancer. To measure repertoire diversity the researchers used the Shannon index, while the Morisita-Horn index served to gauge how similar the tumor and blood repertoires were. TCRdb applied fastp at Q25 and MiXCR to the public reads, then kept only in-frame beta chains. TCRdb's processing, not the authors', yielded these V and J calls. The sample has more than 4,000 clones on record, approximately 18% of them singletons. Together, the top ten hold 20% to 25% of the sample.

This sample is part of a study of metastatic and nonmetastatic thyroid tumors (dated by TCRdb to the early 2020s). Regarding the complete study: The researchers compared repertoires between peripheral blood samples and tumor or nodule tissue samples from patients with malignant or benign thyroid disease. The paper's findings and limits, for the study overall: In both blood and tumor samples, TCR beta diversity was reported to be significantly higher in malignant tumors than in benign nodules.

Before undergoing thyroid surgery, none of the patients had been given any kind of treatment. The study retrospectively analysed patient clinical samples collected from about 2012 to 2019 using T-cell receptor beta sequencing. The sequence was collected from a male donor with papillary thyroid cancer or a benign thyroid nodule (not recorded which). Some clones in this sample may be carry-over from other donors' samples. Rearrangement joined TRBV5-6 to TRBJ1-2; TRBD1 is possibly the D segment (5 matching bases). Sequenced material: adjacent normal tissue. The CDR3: CASTEGRGGGYTF. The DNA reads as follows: TGTGCCAGCACCGAGGGTAGGGGCGGCGGCTACACCTTC. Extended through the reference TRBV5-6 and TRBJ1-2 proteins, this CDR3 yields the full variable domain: DAGVTQSPTHLIKTRGQQVTLRCSPKSGHDTVSWYQQALGQGPQFIFQYYEEEERQRGNFPDRFSGHQFPNYSSELNVNALLLGDSALYLCASTEGRGGGYTFGSGTRLTVV.